This TCR beta chain comes out of a study of T-cell reconstitution after alpha-beta-depleted transplantation in children. Construction of the TCRbeta library involved unique molecular identifiers. TCRdb passed the PCR reads through MiXCR, listing each CDR3 protein once. The sample records 800,000 to 1,000,000 distinct CDR3 sequences, around 30% being singletons. This clonotype was found a few times. The sequence derives from a boy in the first two years of life who had a stem cell transplant for SCID, so the T cells may come from the graft donor. The material sequenced was PBMCs, mostly from graft donor cells, taken 360 days after TCRalphabeta/CD19-depleted stem cell transplant.

CDR3 nucleotides: TGTGCCAGCTCACCCCAGGGGGCCCCTAACTACGAGCAGTACTTC. It encodes CASSPQGAPNYEQYF. The chain has TRBV18 and TRBJ2-7, with TRBD1 matching 8 bases. There are 15 residues in the CDR3. Germline V gives CDR1 KGHSH, CDR2 LQKENI. Trimming at V came to 3 bases and at J to 3 bases, leaving 7 bases not matched to a gene.